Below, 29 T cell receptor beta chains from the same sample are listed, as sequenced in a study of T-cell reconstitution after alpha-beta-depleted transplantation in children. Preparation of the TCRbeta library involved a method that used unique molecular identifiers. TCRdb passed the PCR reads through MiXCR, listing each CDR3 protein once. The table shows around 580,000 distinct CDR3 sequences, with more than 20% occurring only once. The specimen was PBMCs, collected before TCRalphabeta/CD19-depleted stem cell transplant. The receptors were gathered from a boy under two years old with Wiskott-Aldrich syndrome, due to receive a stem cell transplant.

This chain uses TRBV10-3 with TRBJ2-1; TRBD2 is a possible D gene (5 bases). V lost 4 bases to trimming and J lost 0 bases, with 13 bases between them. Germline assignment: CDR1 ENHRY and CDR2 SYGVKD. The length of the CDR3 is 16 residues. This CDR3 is CAISGTPQSSYNEQFF. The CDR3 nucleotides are TGTGCCATCAGTGGGACTCCCCAAAGCTCCTACAATGAGCAGTTCTTC.

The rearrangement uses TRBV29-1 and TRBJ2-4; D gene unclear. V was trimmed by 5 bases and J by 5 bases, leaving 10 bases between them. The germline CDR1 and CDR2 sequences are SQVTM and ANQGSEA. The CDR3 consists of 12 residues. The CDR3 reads CSVQKGQNIQYF. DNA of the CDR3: TGCAGCGTTCAGAAAGGACAAAACATTCAGTACTTC. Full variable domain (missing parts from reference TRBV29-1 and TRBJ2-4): SAVISQKPSRDICQRGTSLTIQCQVDSQVTMMFWYRQQPGQSLTLIATANQGSEATYESGFVIDKFPISRPNLTFSTLTVSNMSPEDSSIYLCSVQKGQNIQYFGAGTRLSVL.

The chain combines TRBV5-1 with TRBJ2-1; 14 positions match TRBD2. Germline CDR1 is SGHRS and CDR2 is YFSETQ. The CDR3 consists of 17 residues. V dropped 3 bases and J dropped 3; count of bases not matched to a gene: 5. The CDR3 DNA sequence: TGCGCCAGCAGCTGGGGACTAGCGGGAGCTATCTACAATGAGCAGTTCTTC. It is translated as CASSWGLAGAIYNEQFF.

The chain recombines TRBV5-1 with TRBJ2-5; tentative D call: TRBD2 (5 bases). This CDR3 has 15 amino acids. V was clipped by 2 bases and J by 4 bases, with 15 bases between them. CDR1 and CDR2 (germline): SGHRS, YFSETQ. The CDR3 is CASSFSGDLAETQYF. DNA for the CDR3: TGCGCCAGCAGCTTTTCCGGGGATTTAGCAGAGACCCAGTACTTC.

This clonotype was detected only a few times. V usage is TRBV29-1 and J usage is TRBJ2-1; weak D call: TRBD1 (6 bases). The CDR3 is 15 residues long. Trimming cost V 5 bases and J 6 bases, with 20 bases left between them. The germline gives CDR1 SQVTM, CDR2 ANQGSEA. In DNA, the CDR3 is TGCAGCGTTTCCACAGGGTATAGCCCTTTCAATGAGCAGTTCTTC. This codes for CSVSTGYSPFNEQFF.

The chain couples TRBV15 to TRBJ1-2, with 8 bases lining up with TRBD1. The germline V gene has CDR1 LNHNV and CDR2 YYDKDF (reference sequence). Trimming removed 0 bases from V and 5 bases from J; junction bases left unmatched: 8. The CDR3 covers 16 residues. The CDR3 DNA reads TGTGCCACCAGCAGAGATGAGAACAGGGGGGGGTATGGCTACACCTTC. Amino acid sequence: CATSRDENRGGYGYTF. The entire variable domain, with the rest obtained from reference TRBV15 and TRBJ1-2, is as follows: DAMVIQNPRYQVTQFGKPVTLSCSQTLNHNVMYWYQQKSSQAPKLLFHYYDKDFNNEADTPDNFQSRRPNTSFCFLDIRSPGLGDTAMYLCATSRDENRGGYGYTFGSGTRLTVV.

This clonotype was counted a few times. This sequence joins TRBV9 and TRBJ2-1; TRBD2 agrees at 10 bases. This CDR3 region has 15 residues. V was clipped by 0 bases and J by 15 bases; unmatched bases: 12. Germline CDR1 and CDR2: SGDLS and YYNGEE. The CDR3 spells CASSVGLAGDGLLFF. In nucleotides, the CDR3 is TGTGCCAGCAGCGTAGGGCTAGCGGGAGACGGTCTTCTGTTCTTC.

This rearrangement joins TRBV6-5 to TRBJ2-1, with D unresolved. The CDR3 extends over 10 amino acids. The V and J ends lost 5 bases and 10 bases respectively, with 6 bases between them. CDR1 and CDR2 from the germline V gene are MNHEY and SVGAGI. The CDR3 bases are TGTGCCAGCAGTCGTCCAGAGCAGTTCTTC. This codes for CASSRPEQFF.

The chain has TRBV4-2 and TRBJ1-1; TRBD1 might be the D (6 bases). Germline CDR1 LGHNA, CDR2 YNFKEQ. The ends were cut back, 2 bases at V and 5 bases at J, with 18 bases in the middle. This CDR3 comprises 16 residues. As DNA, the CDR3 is TGTGCCAGCAGCCAATCGAGGGGGGCGCTAAGGACTGAAGCTTTCTTT. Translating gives CASSQSRGALRTEAFF.

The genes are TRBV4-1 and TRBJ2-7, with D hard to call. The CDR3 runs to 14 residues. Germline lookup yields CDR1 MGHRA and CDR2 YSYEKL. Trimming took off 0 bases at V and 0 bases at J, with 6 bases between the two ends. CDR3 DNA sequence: TGCGCCAGCAGCCAAGATCAAGGCTCCTACGAGCAGTACTTC. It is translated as CASSQDQGSYEQYF.

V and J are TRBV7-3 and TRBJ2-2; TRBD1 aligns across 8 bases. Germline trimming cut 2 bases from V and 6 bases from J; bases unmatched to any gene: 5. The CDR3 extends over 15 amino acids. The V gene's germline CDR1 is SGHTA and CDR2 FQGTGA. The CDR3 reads CASSLGQGGAGELFF. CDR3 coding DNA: TGTGCCAGCAGCTTAGGACAGGGTGGTGCCGGGGAGCTGTTTTTT.

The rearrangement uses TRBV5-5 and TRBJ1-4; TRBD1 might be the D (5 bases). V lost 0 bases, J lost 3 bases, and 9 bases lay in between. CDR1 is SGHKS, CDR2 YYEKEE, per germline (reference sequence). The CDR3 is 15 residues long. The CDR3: CASSLVRVANEKLFF. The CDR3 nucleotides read TGTGCCAGCAGCTTGGTCAGGGTCGCTAATGAAAAACTGTTTTTT.

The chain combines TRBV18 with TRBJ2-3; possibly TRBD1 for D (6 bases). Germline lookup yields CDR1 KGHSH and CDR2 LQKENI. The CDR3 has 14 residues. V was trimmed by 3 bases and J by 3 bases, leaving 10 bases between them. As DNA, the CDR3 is TGTGCCAGCTCACCGAACACAGGGACAGATACGCAGTATTTT. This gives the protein CASSPNTGTDTQYF.

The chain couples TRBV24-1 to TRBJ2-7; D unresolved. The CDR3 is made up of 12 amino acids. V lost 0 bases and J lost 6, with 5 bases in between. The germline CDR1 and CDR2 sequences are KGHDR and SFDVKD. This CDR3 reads CATSDLFGEQYF. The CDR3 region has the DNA TGTGCCACCAGTGATTTGTTCGGCGAGCAGTACTTC.

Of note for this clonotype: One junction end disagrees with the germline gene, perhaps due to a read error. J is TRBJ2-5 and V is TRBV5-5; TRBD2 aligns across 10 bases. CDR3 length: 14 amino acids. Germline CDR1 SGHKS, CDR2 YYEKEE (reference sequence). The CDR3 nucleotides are TGTGCCAGCAGCTTGGAGAGAACTAGCGGGATGGGTGACTTC. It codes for CASSLERTSGMGDF.

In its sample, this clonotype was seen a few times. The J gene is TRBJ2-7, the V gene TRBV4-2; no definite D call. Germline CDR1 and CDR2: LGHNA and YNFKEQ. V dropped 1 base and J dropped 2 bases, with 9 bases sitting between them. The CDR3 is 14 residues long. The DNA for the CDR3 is TGTGCCAGCAGCCAAGTGCCGGAGACCTACGAGCAGTACTTC. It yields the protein CASSQVPETYEQYF.

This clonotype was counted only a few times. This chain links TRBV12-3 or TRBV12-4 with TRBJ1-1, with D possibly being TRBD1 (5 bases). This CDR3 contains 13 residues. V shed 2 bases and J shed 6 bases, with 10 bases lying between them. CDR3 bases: TGTGCCAGCAGTTTACTTCAGGGAGCTGAAGCTTTCTTT. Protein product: CASSLLQGAEAFF.

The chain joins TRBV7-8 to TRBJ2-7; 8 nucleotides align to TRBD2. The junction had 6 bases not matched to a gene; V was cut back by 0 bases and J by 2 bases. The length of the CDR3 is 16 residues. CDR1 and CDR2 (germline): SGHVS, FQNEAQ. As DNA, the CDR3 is TGTGCCAGCAGCTTAGCTAACCTAGCGGGTCCCTACGAGCAGTACTTC. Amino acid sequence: CASSLANLAGPYEQYF.

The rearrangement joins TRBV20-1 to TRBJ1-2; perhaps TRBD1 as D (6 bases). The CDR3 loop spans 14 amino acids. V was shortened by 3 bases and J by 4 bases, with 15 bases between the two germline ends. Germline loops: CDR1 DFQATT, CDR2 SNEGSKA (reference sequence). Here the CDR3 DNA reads TGCAGTGCTAGCCCGCCCGGGGGCCTCTATGGCTACACCTTC. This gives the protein CSASPPGGLYGYTF.

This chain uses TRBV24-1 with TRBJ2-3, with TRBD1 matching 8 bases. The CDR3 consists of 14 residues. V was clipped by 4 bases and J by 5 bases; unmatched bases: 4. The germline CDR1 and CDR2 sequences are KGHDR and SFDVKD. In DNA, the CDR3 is TGTGCCACCAGTGAGACAGGGGAGGAAGATACGCAGTATTTT. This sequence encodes CATSETGEEDTQYF.

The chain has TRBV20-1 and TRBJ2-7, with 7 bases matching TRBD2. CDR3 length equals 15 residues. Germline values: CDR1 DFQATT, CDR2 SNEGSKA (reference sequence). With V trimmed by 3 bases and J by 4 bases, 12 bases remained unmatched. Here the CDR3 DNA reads TGCAGTGCTAGCCCTCTGGGGACTACCCGATACGAGCAGTACTTC. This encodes CSASPLGTTRYEQYF.

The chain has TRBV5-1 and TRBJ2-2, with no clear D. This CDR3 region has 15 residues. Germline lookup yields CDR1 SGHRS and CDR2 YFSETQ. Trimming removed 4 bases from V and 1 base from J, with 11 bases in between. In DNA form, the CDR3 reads TGCGCCAGCAGCCCCCGTAAGGGGAACACCGGGGAGCTGTTTTTT. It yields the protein CASSPRKGNTGELFF.

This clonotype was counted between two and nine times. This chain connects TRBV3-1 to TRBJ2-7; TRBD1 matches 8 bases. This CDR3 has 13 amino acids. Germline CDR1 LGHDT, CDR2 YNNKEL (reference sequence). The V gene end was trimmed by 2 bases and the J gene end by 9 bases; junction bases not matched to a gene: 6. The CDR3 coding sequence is TGTGCCAGCAGCCAATCCGGACAGGGCAGGCAGTACTTC. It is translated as CASSQSGQGRQYF.

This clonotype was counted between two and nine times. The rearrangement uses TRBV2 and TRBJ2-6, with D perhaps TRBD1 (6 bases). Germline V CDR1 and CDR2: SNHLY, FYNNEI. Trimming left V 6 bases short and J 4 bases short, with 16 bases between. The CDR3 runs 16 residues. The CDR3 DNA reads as TGTGCCAGCAGGGTTCCAGGGGAAACCGGGGCCAACGTCCTGACTTTC. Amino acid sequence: CASRVPGETGANVLTF.

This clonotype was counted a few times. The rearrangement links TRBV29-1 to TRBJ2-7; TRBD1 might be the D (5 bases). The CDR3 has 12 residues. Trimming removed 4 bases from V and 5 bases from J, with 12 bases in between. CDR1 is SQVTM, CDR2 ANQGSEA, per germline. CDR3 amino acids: CSVVPRVDEQYF. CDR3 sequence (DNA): TGCAGCGTTGTCCCCAGGGTCGACGAGCAGTACTTC.

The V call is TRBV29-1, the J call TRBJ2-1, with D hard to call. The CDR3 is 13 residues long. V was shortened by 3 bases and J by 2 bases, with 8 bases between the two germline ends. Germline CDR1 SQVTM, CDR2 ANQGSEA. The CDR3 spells CSVDRRPYNEQFF. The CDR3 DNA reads TGCAGCGTTGATCGCCGACCCTACAATGAGCAGTTCTTC.

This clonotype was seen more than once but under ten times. Here the CDR3 DNA reads TGCGCCAGCAGTGAGTGGCAGGACAATGAGCAGTTCTTC. As protein: CASSEWQDNEQFF. The chain uses TRBV10-2 and TRBJ2-1, with unresolved D. CDR3 length: 13 amino acids. CDR1 and CDR2 (germline): WSHSY, SAAADI. Between the trimmed V and J ends, which lost 1 base and 5 bases, there was a span of 6 bases.

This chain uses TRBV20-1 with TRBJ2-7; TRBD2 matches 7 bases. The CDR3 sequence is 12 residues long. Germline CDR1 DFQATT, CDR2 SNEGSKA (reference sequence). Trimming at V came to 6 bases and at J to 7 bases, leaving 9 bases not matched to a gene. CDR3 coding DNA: TGCAGTGCCAGCGGGGCTTTCGTTGAGCAGTACTTC. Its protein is CSASGAFVEQYF.

The CDR3 loop is CASSQFASSYEQYF. CDR3 nucleotide sequence: TGCGCCAGCAGCCAGTTCGCTAGCTCCTACGAGCAGTACTTC. The gene calls are TRBV4-1 and TRBJ2-7; D remains unclear. Germline V gene data show CDR1 as MGHRA and CDR2 as YSYEKL. V lost 3 bases and J 0 bases, leaving 9 bases between the germline ends. The CDR3 is made up of 14 amino acids.